The rows below give T cell receptor beta chains drawn from one sample of a study of T cells in Graves' hyperthyroidism and ophthalmopathy. TCRdb processed the multiplex PCR reads anew with MiXCR; each CDR3 protein has one entry. The table records some 490,000 distinct CDR3 sequences, roughly a sixth of them present only once. The specimen was blood. These receptors were collected from a woman aged 25 to 39 with Graves' ophthalmopathy. The CDR3 runs from the conserved cysteine through the conserved F or W. D genes are given only for firm matches. Not all rows give a size; the values are once, few, many and, for expanded clones, a class.

NA | TRBJ2-3 | TRBV4-3 | NA | CASSQAEHPDTQYF | TGCGCCAGCAGCCAAGCCGAACATCCAGATACGCAGTATTTT
NA | TRBJ2-1 | TRBV20-1 | many | CSAAGLSSYNEQFF | TGCAGTGCCGCAGGGCTGAGCTCCTACAATGAGCAGTTCTTC
TRBD1 | TRBJ1-5 | TRBV4-3 | NA | CASSQGDRVYSNQPQHF | TGCGCCAGCAGCCAAGGGGACAGGGTTTATAGCAATCAGCCCCAGCATTTT
NA | TRBJ2-4 | TRBV20-1 | many | CSARGIAAQNIQYF | TGCAGTGCTAGAGGCATCGCGGCCCAAAACATTCAGTACTTC
TRBD2 | TRBJ2-7 | TRBV20-1 | many | CSASQGLADYEQYF | TGCAGTGCTAGTCAGGGACTAGCGGACTACGAGCAGTACTTC
NA | TRBJ1-4 | TRBV6-1 | few | CASSELGGRDEKLFF | TGTGCCAGCAGCGAACTGGGAGGGCGCGATGAAAAACTGTTTTTT
TRBD2 | TRBJ2-7 | TRBV6-5 | NA | CASSYSAGGPGEQYF | TGTGCCAGCAGTTACTCAGCGGGAGGGCCGGGTGAGCAGTACTTC
TRBD2 | TRBJ2-7 | TRBV7-2 | many | CASSLEGLAGVYEQYF | TGTGCCAGCAGCTTAGAGGGGCTAGCGGGAGTCTACGAGCAGTACTTC
NA | TRBJ2-2 | TRBV5-1 | many | CASSPRGFGNTGELFF | TGCGCCAGCAGCCCAAGGGGTTTCGGGAACACCGGGGAGCTGTTTTTT
TRBD1 | TRBJ1-1 | TRBV28 | few | CASLRGRTEAFF | TGTGCCAGCCTCAGGGGGCGAACTGAAGCTTTCTTT
TRBD1 | TRBJ1-1 | TRBV3-1 | many | CASSQERGRNTEAFF | TGTGCCAGCAGCCAAGAAAGGGGGCGGAACACTGAAGCTTTCTTT
TRBD2 | TRBJ2-5 | TRBV20-1 | many | CSARDGRLAGGPGETQYF | TGCAGTGCTAGAGATGGACGGCTAGCGGGAGGGCCGGGGGAGACCCAGTACTTC
TRBD2 | TRBJ2-2 | TRBV3-1 | few | CASSFVAGANTGELFF | TGTGCCAGCAGCTTTGTAGCGGGAGCCAACACCGGGGAGCTGTTTTTT
TRBD2 | TRBJ2-5 | TRBV5-1 | NA | CASSFALAGGGETQYF | TGCGCCAGCAGCTTCGCTTTAGCGGGAGGAGGGGAGACCCAGTACTTC
NA | TRBJ2-4 | TRBV6-1 | NA | CAIRGNSGTKNIQYF | TGTGCCATTCGCGGGAACTCGGGCACCAAAAACATTCAGTACTTC
NA | TRBJ1-1 | TRBV6-7 | many | CASSYREGMNTEAFF | TGTGCCAGCAGTTACAGGGAGGGTATGAACACTGAAGCTTTCTTT
NA | TRBJ1-6 | TRBV20-1 | NA | CSARSGTDSPLHF | TGCAGTGCTAGGTCAGGGACCGATTCACCCCTCCACTTT
NA | TRBJ2-1 | TRBV20-1 | few | CSAAPSSSYNEQFF | TGCAGTGCTGCCCCCTCGAGCTCCTACAATGAGCAGTTCTTC
NA | TRBJ1-2 | TRBV7-9 | few | CASSPQTHGYTF | TGTGCCAGCAGCCCCCAAACACATGGCTACACCTTC
NA | TRBJ2-3 | TRBV19 | NA | CASGDTQYF | TGTGCCAGCGGGGATACGCAGTATTTT
TRBD1 | TRBJ2-7 | TRBV28 | many | CASSTSGTGGNYEQYF | TGTGCCAGCAGTACATCCGGGACAGGGGGTAACTACGAGCAGTACTTC
TRBD2 | TRBJ2-1 | TRBV28 | many | CASSLNKFSGGSSYNEQFF | TGTGCCAGCAGTTTAAATAAATTTAGCGGGGGAAGCTCCTACAATGAGCAGTTCTTC
NA | TRBJ2-7 | TRBV20-1 | NA | CSARRPQKRGWSQYF | TGCAGTGCTAGAAGGCCCCAAAAGCGTGGGTGGTCGCAGTACTTC
NA | TRBJ2-2 | TRBV12-3/TRBV12-4 | few | CASSLKIGASTGELFF | TGTGCCAGCAGTTTAAAGATAGGGGCTAGCACCGGGGAGCTGTTTTTT
TRBD2 | TRBJ2-1 | TRBV2 | many | CASSEALTSSEQFF | TGTGCCAGCAGTGAAGCGCTGACTAGCAGCGAGCAGTTCTTC
TRBD1 | TRBJ1-1 | TRBV4-1 | NA | CASSQASGQVNTEAFF | TGCGCCAGCAGCCAGGCGAGCGGACAGGTGAACACTGAAGCTTTCTTT
TRBD1 | TRBJ1-5 | TRBV28 | few | CACSLIGGVNQPQHF | TGTGCCTGCAGTTTAATAGGGGGCGTCAATCAGCCCCAGCATTTT
TRBD2 | TRBJ2-3 | TRBV5-1 | NA | CASSPGRETDTQYF | TGCGCCAGCAGCCCGGGGAGGGAGACAGATACGCAGTATTTT
TRBD2 | TRBJ2-7 | TRBV4-2 | few | CASSQPIAGTPAYEQYF | TGTGCCAGCAGCCAACCCATAGCGGGAACCCCTGCCTACGAGCAGTACTTC
TRBD1 | TRBJ2-7 | TRBV7-8 | many | CASSSPGQILYEQYF | TGTGCCAGCAGCTCCCCGGGACAGATCCTTTACGAGCAGTACTTC
TRBD1 | TRBJ1-2 | TRBV27 | NA | CASSFGTAYGYTF | TGTGCCAGCAGCTTCGGGACAGCTTATGGCTACACCTTC